This T cell receptor (beta chain) was sequenced for a study of blood T cell repertoires in COVID-19. The method was immunoSEQ multiplex PCR; TCRdb's version includes in-frame clones alone and lacks a portion of them. Here the sample spans roughly 100,000 clones, around 84% being singletons. The CDR3 sequence is 13 residues long. V dropped 4 bases and J dropped 4 bases, with 8 bases sitting between them. The germline CDR1 and CDR2 sequences are SEHNR and FQNEAQ (reference sequence). The V gene is TRBV7-9, the J gene TRBJ2-1, with D possibly matching TRBD2 (6 bases). The specimen sequenced was peripheral blood. The source is a human donor in a cohort sampled during active COVID-19. The CDR3 spells CASSWGTYNEQFF. In DNA, the CDR3 is TGTGCCAGCAGCTGGGGGACTTACAATGAGCAGTTCTTC.